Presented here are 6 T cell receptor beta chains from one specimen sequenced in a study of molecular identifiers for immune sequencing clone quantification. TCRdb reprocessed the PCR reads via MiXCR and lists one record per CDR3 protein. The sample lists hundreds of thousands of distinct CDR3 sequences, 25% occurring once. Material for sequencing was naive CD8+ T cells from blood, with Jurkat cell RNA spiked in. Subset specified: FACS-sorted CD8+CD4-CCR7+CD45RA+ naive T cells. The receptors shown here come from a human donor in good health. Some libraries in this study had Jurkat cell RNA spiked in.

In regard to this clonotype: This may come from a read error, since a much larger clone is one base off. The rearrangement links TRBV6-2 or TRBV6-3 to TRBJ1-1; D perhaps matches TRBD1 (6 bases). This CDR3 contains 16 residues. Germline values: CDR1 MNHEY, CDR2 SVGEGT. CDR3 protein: CASSPSTGYLNTGAFF. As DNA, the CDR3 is TGTGCCAGCAGCCCTTCTACAGGGTATCTTAACACTGGAGCTTTCTTT.

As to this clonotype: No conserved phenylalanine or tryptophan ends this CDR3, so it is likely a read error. The CDR3 DNA follows: TGTGCCAGCAGCCCCACTAGCGGGGACTCCTACGAGCAGTACCTC. Its translation is CASSPTSGDSYEQYL. The rearrangement uses TRBV7-9 and TRBJ2-7; 10 nucleotides align to TRBD2. Germline V gives CDR1 SEHNR, CDR2 FQNEAQ (reference sequence). This CDR3 contains 15 residues. Unmatched junction bases numbered 4, after V lost 5 bases and J lost 0 bases.

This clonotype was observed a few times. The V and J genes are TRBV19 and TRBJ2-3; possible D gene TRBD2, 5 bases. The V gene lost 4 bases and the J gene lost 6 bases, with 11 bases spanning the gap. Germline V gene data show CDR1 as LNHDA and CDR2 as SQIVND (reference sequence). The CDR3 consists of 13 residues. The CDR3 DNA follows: TGTGCCAGTAGTAACAGAGGACTGGATACGCAGTATTTT. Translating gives CASSNRGLDTQYF.

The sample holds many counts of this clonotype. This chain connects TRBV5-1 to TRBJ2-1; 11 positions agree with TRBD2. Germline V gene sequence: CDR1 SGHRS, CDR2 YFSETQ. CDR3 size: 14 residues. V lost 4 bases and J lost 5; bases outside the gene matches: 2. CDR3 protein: CASSPGLADNEQFF. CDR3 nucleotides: TGCGCCAGCAGCCCGGGACTAGCGGACAATGAGCAGTTCTTC.

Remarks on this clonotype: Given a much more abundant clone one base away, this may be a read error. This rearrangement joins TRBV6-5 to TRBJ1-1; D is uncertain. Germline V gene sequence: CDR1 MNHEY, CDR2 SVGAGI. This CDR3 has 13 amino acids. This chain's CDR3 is CASRPGPSTEAYF. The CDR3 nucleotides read TGTGCCAGCAGACCTGGACCCTCCACTGAAGCTTACTTT.

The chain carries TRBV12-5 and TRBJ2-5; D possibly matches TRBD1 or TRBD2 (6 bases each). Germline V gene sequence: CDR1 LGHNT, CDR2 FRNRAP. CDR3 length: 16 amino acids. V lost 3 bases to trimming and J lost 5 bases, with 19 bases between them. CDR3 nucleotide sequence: TGTGCTAGTGGTTTAGCAGGGGACGGGGGTGGTGAGACCCAGTACTTC. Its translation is CASGLAGDGGGETQYF.